These 27 T cell receptor beta chains came from one sample sequenced in a study of blood T cell repertoires in COVID-19. Some clones are missing from TCRdb's copy, which holds only in-frame ones; the method was immunoSEQ multiplex PCR. Of approximately 220,000 clones in the sample, roughly four fifths were seen once. Sequences were obtained from PBMCs or T cells enriched from blood (not recorded which). These receptors all come from a woman aged 40 to 50 with acute COVID-19.

The rearrangement uses TRBV4-1 and TRBJ2-7, with a possible D match to TRBD2 (6 bases). Germline CDR1 is MGHRA and CDR2 is YSYEKL. The CDR3 contains 14 residues. Trimming cost V 1 base and J 5 bases, with 12 bases left between them. The CDR3 protein is CASSQVGSNHEQYF. The CDR3 nucleotides read TGCGCCAGCAGCCAAGTCGGGAGTAACCACGAGCAGTACTTC.

The chain links TRBV27 to TRBJ1-3, with TRBD1 matching over 8 bases. Losses at the gene ends were 5 bases for V and 4 bases for J; bases not matched to a gene: 4. The CDR3 totals 14 residues. Per germline, CDR1 MNHEY and CDR2 SMNVEV (reference sequence). The CDR3 DNA reads TGTGCCAGCAGTGACAGGGGAGCCGGAAACACCATATATTTT. Its translation is CASSDRGAGNTIYF.

The chain uses TRBV7-9 and TRBJ1-1; TRBD1 matches at 10 bases. The CDR3 runs 18 residues. Germline V gene lookup returns CDR1 SEHNR and CDR2 FQNEAQ (reference sequence). Unmatched junction bases numbered 13, after V lost 3 bases and J lost 3 bases. The CDR3 loop reads CASSFRDRGLRPDTEAFF. CDR3 DNA sequence: TGTGCCAGCAGCTTTCGGGACAGGGGCCTCCGGCCCGACACTGAAGCTTTCTTT.

A few counts support this clone. The chain combines TRBV18 with TRBJ2-3; possibly TRBD2 for D (5 bases). CDR1 is KGHSH and CDR2 is LQKENI in the germline V gene. The V and J ends lost 4 bases and 6 bases respectively, with 20 bases between them. This CDR3 has 16 amino acids. This CDR3 reads CASSRLPSDRGDTQYF. The CDR3 DNA sequence: TGTGCCAGCTCACGGCTGCCTTCGGACCGAGGGGATACGCAGTATTTT.

In this sample, this clone turned up a few times. This same CDR3 is encoded by further DNA sequences in the sample. Here the CDR3 reads CSVADNEQFF. CDR3 DNA sequence: TGCAGCGTTGCTGACAATGAGCAGTTCTTC. The V call is TRBV29-1, the J call TRBJ2-1; D gene unclear. CDR1 and CDR2 (germline): SQVTM, ANQGSEA. This CDR3 region has 10 residues. Trimming took off 4 bases at V and 5 bases at J, with 3 bases between the two ends.

The chain recombines TRBV9 with TRBJ1-3; 8 positions match TRBD1. Germline V gene lookup returns CDR1 SGDLS and CDR2 YYNGEE. The length of the CDR3 is 16 residues. With 3 bases clipped from V and 3 bases from J, the junction kept 8 bases outside the gene matches. The CDR3 region is CASSAAGQAIGNTIYF. CDR3 nucleotide sequence: TGTGCCAGCAGCGCCGCGGGACAGGCGATTGGAAACACCATATATTTT.

The V call is TRBV5-1, the J call TRBJ1-2, with 10 bases matching TRBD1. The CDR3 sequence is 15 residues long. J lost 6 bases, V lost 0 bases, and 5 bases had no gene match. Germline CDR1 is SGHRS and CDR2 is YFSETQ. The CDR3 DNA is TGCGCCAGCAGCTTGGTGACAGGGGGCGCCGATGGCTACACCTTC. As protein: CASSLVTGGADGYTF.

This clone was seen a single time. The chain employs TRBV7-8 and TRBJ1-1, with TRBD1 as a possible D gene (6 bases). The germline CDR1 and CDR2 sequences are SGHVS and FQNEAQ. CDR3 length equals 15 residues. Trimming took off 4 bases at V and 1 base at J, with 13 bases between the two ends. The CDR3 here is CASSYRTVGNTEAFF. CDR3 bases: TGTGCCAGCAGCTATCGGACAGTAGGGAACACTGAAGCTTTCTTT.

The chain uses TRBV5-5 and TRBJ2-5; 10 bases are a match to TRBD1. This CDR3 region has 15 residues. With V trimmed by 3 bases and J by 4 bases, 6 bases remained unmatched. CDR1 and CDR2 from the germline V gene are SGHKS and YYEKEE (reference sequence). In DNA, the CDR3 is TGTGCCAGCAGCTCGACAGGGGGCGCGGTAGAGACCCAGTACTTC. Protein product: CASSSTGGAVETQYF.

The V call is TRBV11-2, the J call TRBJ2-7; D gene uncertain. Deletions cut 7 bases from V and 0 bases from J, with 13 bases between. Germline V gene lookup returns CDR1 SGHAT and CDR2 FQNNGV. The length of the CDR3 is 14 residues. CDR3 loop: CASTLTLTSYEQYF. CDR3 DNA sequence: TGTGCCAGCACCCTCACATTAACCTCCTACGAGCAGTACTTC.

This chain connects TRBV20-1 to TRBJ2-7; a weak D match, TRBD2 (6 bases). This CDR3 region has 14 residues. V lost 3 bases and J lost 0, with 12 bases in between. CDR1 is DFQATT and CDR2 is SNEGSKA in the germline V gene (reference sequence). CDR3 in DNA: TGCAGTGCTAGTAGTATGGGGGGCTCCTACGAGCAGTACTTC. This sequence encodes CSASSMGGSYEQYF.

The chain links TRBV15 to TRBJ2-2; 11 positions agree with TRBD1. The V and J ends lost 3 bases and 0 bases, in that order; junction bases with no gene match: 0. CDR1 and CDR2 (germline): LNHNV, YYDKDF (reference sequence). The CDR3 loop spans 16 amino acids. The CDR3 sequence: CATSRGQGANTGELFF. For the CDR3, the DNA is TGTGCCACCAGCAGGGGACAGGGGGCGAACACCGGGGAGCTGTTTTTT.

This clone was seen a few times. The chain employs TRBV28 and TRBJ2-3; weak D call: TRBD2 (6 bases). The V gene lost 1 base and the J gene lost 4 bases, with 18 bases spanning the gap. CDR3 length equals 17 residues. Germline CDR1 reads MDHEN; CDR2 reads SYDVKM. CDR3 DNA sequence: TGTGCCAGCAGTTTATTGGGCCTGACTAGTAATCCAGATACGCAGTATTTT. Protein product: CASSLLGLTSNPDTQYF.

Remarks on this clone: The same CDR3 arises from other DNA sequences in this sample as well. This chain uses TRBV5-1 with TRBJ1-2; 9 positions match TRBD1. This CDR3 spans 14 amino acids. V shed 4 bases and J 3 bases; nucleotides not matched to a gene: 4. CDR1 and CDR2 (germline): SGHRS, YFSETQ. The CDR3, as DNA: TGCGCCAGCAGCGGAACAGGGGGCGACTATGGCTACACCTTC. Translated: CASSGTGGDYGYTF.

In the case of this clone: This sample also contains other DNA sequences that code for the same CDR3. The CDR3 reads CAWSADRGYGYTF. The CDR3 nucleotides are TGTGCCTGGAGTGCGGACAGGGGGTATGGCTACACCTTC. This chain connects TRBV30 to TRBJ1-2, with 10 bases matching TRBD1. The trim removed 1 base at V and 5 bases at J, leaving 1 base unmatched. Germline CDR1 reads GTSNPN; CDR2 reads SVGIG (reference sequence). The CDR3 has 13 residues.

This clone was observed a single time. The rearrangement joins TRBV11-2 to TRBJ1-1, with TRBD1 matching over 8 bases. J was trimmed by 1 base and V by 4 bases; bases with no gene match: 8. The germline V gene encodes CDR1 SGHAT and CDR2 FQNNGV. The CDR3 runs 16 residues. CDR3 sequence (DNA): TGTGCCAGCAGCTCACCGGGACAGGTCGCGAACACTGAAGCTTTCTTT. Translating it yields CASSSPGQVANTEAFF.

The CDR3 loop reads CASSYRDRGQHEQFF. The CDR3 region has the DNA TGTGCCAGCTCTTACCGGGACAGGGGGCAACATGAGCAGTTCTTC. This chain links TRBV18 with TRBJ2-1; 12 bases map to TRBD1. The CDR3 has 15 amino acids. CDR1 and CDR2 from the germline V gene are KGHSH and LQKENI. With 6 bases clipped from V and 8 bases from J, the junction kept 8 bases outside the gene matches.

The chain joins TRBV25-1 to TRBJ1-1, with TRBD1 matching 10 bases. Germline assignment: CDR1 MGHDK and CDR2 SYGVNS. The CDR3 sequence is 13 residues long. Trimming removed 6 bases from V and 11 bases from J; junction bases left unmatched: 9. DNA for the CDR3: TGTGCCAGCAGCCCCCGGGACAGGGGAGTTGCTTTCTTT. Amino acid sequence: CASSPRDRGVAFF.

J is TRBJ1-4 and V is TRBV6-5, with 9 positions matching TRBD1. CDR1 and CDR2 (germline): MNHEY, SVGAGI. V shed 2 bases, J shed 8 bases, and the junction held 9 bases outside the gene matches. The CDR3 is made up of 16 amino acids. As DNA, the CDR3 is TGTGCCAGCAGTTACGGGACAGGGTCGTTTCGGGAAAAACTGTTTTTT. This translates into CASSYGTGSFREKLFF.

This clone was seen more than once but under ten times. The genes are TRBV10-2 and TRBJ1-1; no definite D call. CDR1 and CDR2 from the germline V gene are WSHSY and SAAADI. V gave up 3 bases and J gave up 5 bases, with 16 bases separating them. The CDR3 has 15 amino acids. In nucleotides, the CDR3 is TGCGCCAGCAGTGAAGGTCCGGGAAGGAGTACTGAAGCTTTCTTT. Its protein product is CASSEGPGRSTEAFF.

Comment on this clone: The DNA is left out, because the CDR3 cannot be placed on it with certainty; the CDR3 is given as TCRdb lists it. The rearrangement joins TRBV19 to TRBJ2-7; the table assigns TRBD2, which was not confirmed against the DNA. The CDR3 totals 15 residues, both ends included. Germline V gene lookup returns CDR1 LNHDA and CDR2 SQIVND (reference sequence). The CDR3 reads CASSRALRQRDEQYF.

The V call is TRBV20-1, the J call TRBJ2-2; D is undetermined. Germline loops: CDR1 DFQATT, CDR2 SNEGSKA (reference sequence). Deletions cut 3 bases from V and 2 bases from J, with 10 bases between. This CDR3 spans 14 amino acids. The CDR3 region is CSASRSLNTGELFF. The CDR3 DNA is TGCAGTGCTAGTCGGTCACTAAACACCGGGGAGCTGTTTTTT.

The rearrangement links TRBV24-1 to TRBJ1-2; D is unclear. V was shortened by 4 bases and J by 4 bases, with 12 bases between the two germline ends. Germline V CDR1 and CDR2: KGHDR, SFDVKD. This CDR3 spans 14 amino acids. As DNA, the CDR3 is TGTGCCACCAGTGACTTCGGAGGAACCTATGGCTACACCTTC. Its protein product is CATSDFGGTYGYTF.

In DNA, the CDR3 is TGTGCCAGCAGCCTGCGGGGACTAGCGCCTTACAATGAGCAGTTCTTC. As protein: CASSLRGLAPYNEQFF. The chain couples TRBV11-3 to TRBJ2-1, with 10 bases fitting TRBD2. V trimming: 5 bases; J trimming: 4 bases; junction bases outside the gene matches: 8. The CDR3 has 16 amino acids. The germline V gene has CDR1 SGHNT and CDR2 YENEEA.

Concerning this clone: The same CDR3 can be traced to other DNA sequences in this sample. This chain links TRBV18 with TRBJ2-3, with D possibly being TRBD2 (6 bases). V was clipped by 3 bases and J by 6 bases, with 7 bases between them. This CDR3 is 12 amino acids long. Germline V lookup: CDR1 KGHSH, CDR2 LQKENI. The chain's CDR3 is CASSPLADTQYF. CDR3 DNA: TGTGCCAGCTCACCGCTAGCGGATACGCAGTATTTT.

This chain links TRBV5-1 with TRBJ1-6, with D perhaps matching TRBD1 (5 bases). The CDR3 is made up of 16 amino acids. The germline V gene encodes CDR1 SGHRS and CDR2 YFSETQ. Trimming left V 1 base short and J 5 bases short, with 13 bases between. The CDR3, as DNA: TGCGCCAGCAGCTTGTTCGGACACGAGGATAATTCACCCCTCCACTTT. It codes for CASSLFGHEDNSPLHF.

This clone was found once. Other DNA variants within this sample encode the same CDR3. V gene TRBV9 combines with J gene TRBJ1-3; D uncertain. This CDR3 comprises 14 residues. Germline lookup yields CDR1 SGDLS and CDR2 YYNGEE. V lost 2 bases and J 3 bases, leaving 9 bases between the germline ends. The CDR3 nucleotides read TGTGCCAGCAGCGTGAGGGCCATTGGAAACACCATATATTTT. Translating gives CASSVRAIGNTIYF.